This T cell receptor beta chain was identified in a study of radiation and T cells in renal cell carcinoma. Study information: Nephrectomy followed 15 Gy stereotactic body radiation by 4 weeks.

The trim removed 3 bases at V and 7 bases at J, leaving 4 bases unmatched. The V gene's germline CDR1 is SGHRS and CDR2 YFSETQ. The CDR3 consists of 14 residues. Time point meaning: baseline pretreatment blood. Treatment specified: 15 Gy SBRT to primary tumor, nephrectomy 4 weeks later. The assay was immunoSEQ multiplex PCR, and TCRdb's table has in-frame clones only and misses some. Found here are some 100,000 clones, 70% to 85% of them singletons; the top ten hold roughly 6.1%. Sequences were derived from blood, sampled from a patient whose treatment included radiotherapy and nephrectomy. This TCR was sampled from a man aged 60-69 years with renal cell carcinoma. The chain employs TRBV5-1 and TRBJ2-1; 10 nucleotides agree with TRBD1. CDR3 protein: CASSWRDRGNEQFF. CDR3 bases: TGCGCCAGCAGCTGGAGGGACAGGGGTAATGAGCAGTTCTTC.